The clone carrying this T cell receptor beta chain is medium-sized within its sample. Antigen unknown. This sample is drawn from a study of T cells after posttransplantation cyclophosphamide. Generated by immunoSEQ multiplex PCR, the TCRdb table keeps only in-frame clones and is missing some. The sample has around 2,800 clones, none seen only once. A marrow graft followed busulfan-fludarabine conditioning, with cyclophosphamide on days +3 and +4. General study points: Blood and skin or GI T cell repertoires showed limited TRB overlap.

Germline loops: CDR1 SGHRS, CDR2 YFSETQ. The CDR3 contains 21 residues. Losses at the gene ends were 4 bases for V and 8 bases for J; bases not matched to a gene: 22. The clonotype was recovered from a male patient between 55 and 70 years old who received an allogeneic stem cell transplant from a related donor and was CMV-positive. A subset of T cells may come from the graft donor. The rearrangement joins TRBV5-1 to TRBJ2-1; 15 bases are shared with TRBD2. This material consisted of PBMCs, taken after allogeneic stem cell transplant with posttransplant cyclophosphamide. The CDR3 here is CASSPKGLAGGALGLNDEQFF. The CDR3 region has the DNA TGCGCCAGCAGCCCGAAGGGACTAGCGGGGGGTGCCTTGGGGCTTAACGATGAGCAGTTCTTC. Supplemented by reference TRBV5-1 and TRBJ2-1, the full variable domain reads KAGVTQTPRYLIKTRGQQVTLSCSPISGHRSVSWYQQTPGQGLQFLFEYFSETQRNKGNFPGRFSGRQFSNSRSEMNVSTLELGDSALYLCASSPKGLAGGALGLNDEQFFGPGTRLTVL.